This T cell receptor beta chain was obtained from a study of cytomegalovirus exposure and HLA in healthy donors. It was with 60 Vbeta and 13 Jbeta primers that the PCR ran. Some clones are missing from TCRdb's copy, which holds only in-frame ones; the method was immunoSEQ multiplex PCR. Here the sample spans under 200,000 clones, approximately 84% being singletons. Germline loops: CDR1 LNHDA, CDR2 SQIVND (reference sequence). There are 15 residues in the CDR3. Germline trimming cut 6 bases from V and 6 bases from J; bases unmatched to any gene: 1. This clone was counted a single time. Antigen specificity is unknown. Study results and caveats: Later analysis found that TCR beta chains associated with HLA were more clonally expanded than other, equally common chains. A classifier reportedly called cytomegalovirus status with high sensitivity and specificity.

The chain uses TRBV19 and TRBJ2-2; 16 bases are a match to TRBD2. The source material was PBMCs. This TCR was sampled from a woman aged 45 to 65 in good health and CMV-seropositive. CDR3 amino acids: CASRGLAGGSGELFF. The DNA of the CDR3 is TGTGCCAGTAGGGGACTAGCGGGGGGGTCCGGGGAGCTGTTTTTT.